This passage covers 2 T cell receptor beta chains from one sample sequenced in a study of cytomegalovirus exposure and HLA in healthy donors. Primers: 60 Vbeta forward and 13 Jbeta reverse. Profiled with immunoSEQ multiplex PCR; TCRdb holds only in-frame clones, not every one. The sample lists some 150,000 clones; 82% were seen once. What was sequenced was PBMCs. The receptors shown here come from a male donor in good health and CMV-seronegative.

The gene calls are TRBV2 and TRBJ2-7; TRBD2 matches at 13 bases. Germline V gene sequence: CDR1 SNHLY, CDR2 FYNNEI. This CDR3 is built from 15 residues. Losses at the gene ends were 7 bases for V and 7 bases for J; bases not matched to a gene: 10. The CDR3 sequence is CASKGLAGVLSEQYF. The CDR3 DNA reads TGTGCCAGCAAAGGACTAGCGGGAGTGCTGAGTGAGCAGTACTTC.

The V gene is TRBV6-1, the J gene TRBJ2-1, with D unclear. Trimming left V 7 bases short and J 5 bases short, with 6 bases between. This CDR3 region has 11 residues. Per germline, CDR1 MNHNS and CDR2 SASEGT. As DNA, the CDR3 is TGTGCCAGCATTAGCCACAATGAGCAGTTCTTC. Its protein is CASISHNEQFF.